This T cell receptor beta chain comes out of a study of cytomegalovirus exposure and HLA in healthy donors. Study-wide results and limits: In vitro, a few CMV-associated chains proved specific for CMV antigens. The HLA-A and HLA-B alleles of most subjects were reportedly predicted accurately from TCR beta sequences.

Comments on this clone: Its antigen is undetermined. The identical CDR3 is also encoded by other nucleotide sequences in the sample.

The CDR3 runs to 18 residues. Germline loops: CDR1 SNHLY, CDR2 FYNNEI. The V and J ends lost 5 bases and 2 bases respectively, with 24 bases between them. The primer mix had 60 Vbeta and 13 Jbeta primers. In the study's own analysis: Unique TCR beta chains totaled around 86 million in a later count, with roughly 11 million of them shared. The repertoire was sequenced with immunoSEQ multiplex PCR; TCRdb's copy has only in-frame clones and lacks some. V and J calls and clone size are as listed in that table; D and trimming were resolved from the DNA. The table has around 84,000 clones, around 73% seen once.

Sequenced sample: PBMCs. The source of this sequence is a man between 50 and 59 years old in good health and CMV-seronegative. J is TRBJ2-5 and V is TRBV2; D perhaps matches TRBD2 (7 bases). The CDR3 loop is CASSYRTGGHKGQETQYF. The CDR3 DNA reads TGTGCCAGCAGTTATAGGACGGGGGGCCATAAGGGACAAGAGACCCAGTACTTC. Together with reference TRBV2 and TRBJ2-5, the CDR3 gives the full variable domain: EPEVTQTPSHQVTQMGQEVILRCVPISNHLYFYWYRQILGQKVEFLVSFYNNEISEKSEIFDDQFSVERPDGSNFTLKIRSTKLEDSAMYFCASSYRTGGHKGQETQYFGPGTRLLVL.